This TCR beta chain was sequenced during a study of T cells in Graves' hyperthyroidism and ophthalmopathy. General observations from the study: In the blood, most expanded thyroid clonotypes above 0.001 appeared as well.

V lost 1 base to trimming and J lost 6 bases; unmatched junction nucleotides: 9. The CDR3 length is 15 residues. Per the germline V gene, CDR1 is LGHDT and CDR2 is YNNKEL (reference sequence). There were TCR beta CDR3 regions amplified from RNA transcripts. With the HTBI primer set, the TCR CDR3 went through a first round of RT-PCR. TCRdb fed the multiplex PCR reads into MiXCR, producing one record per CDR3 protein. The table records more than 350,000 distinct CDR3 sequences, about 15% of them present only once. In this sample, this clonotype turned up many times. Antigen unknown. The sequenced sample consisted of blood. The receptor was derived from a woman aged 55-70 years with Graves' ophthalmopathy. The chain joins TRBV3-1 to TRBJ2-7; 7 bases are a match to TRBD1. The CDR3 DNA follows: TGTGCCAGCAGCCAAGCCGGACACCGGACAGGCGAGCAGTACTTC. Its protein product is CASSQAGHRTGEQYF.